Reported below is one T cell receptor beta chain. The CDR3 consists of 15 residues. Using a J-beta primer mix together with a sample-barcoded 5' primer, a second PCR was run for roughly 6 to 12 cycles. MiXCR, applied by TCRdb to the 5' RACE reads, yields one record per CDR3 protein. This table has over 1,300,000 distinct CDR3 sequences, roughly 60% appearing once. This sample was included in a study of blood T cells in healthy people across ages. This chain joins TRBV12-3 or TRBV12-4 and TRBJ2-4; weak D call: TRBD1 (5 bases). The DNA matches TRBJ2-7 better at its end, which makes the J call doubtful. This receptor was obtained from a man between 18 and 35 years old in good health. Sequenced input: blood. The chain's CDR3 is CASSFSRAGIDEQYF. In DNA form, the CDR3 reads TGTGCCAGCAGTTTTTCCAGGGCAGGGATAGACGAGCAGTACTTC.